These 2 T cell receptor beta chains originate from one sample sequenced in a study of blood T cell repertoires in COVID-19. Data came from immunoSEQ multiplex PCR; TCRdb stores just in-frame clones and leaves some out. Altogether approximately 170,000 clones are present, approximately 79% being singletons, with the ten largest covering around 2.9%. The sequencing input was peripheral blood. These TCRs come from a woman older than 75 with acute or convalescent COVID-19.

The gene calls are TRBV6-5 and TRBJ2-5; the match to TRBD1 covers 7 bases. Germline trimming cut 6 bases from V and 3 bases from J; bases unmatched to any gene: 7. Germline CDR1 is MNHEY and CDR2 is SVGAGI. This CDR3 is 14 amino acids long. CDR3: CASSAGTAEETQYF. CDR3 coding DNA: TGTGCCAGCAGCGCTGGGACAGCAGAAGAGACCCAGTACTTC.

The table lists this clone with a few counts. The V call is TRBV13, the J call TRBJ1-1; D remains ambiguous. This CDR3 region has 13 residues. CDR1 is PRHDT and CDR2 is FYEKMQ in the germline V gene (reference sequence). With 2 bases removed from V and 4 bases from J, the gap between germline ends came to 8 bases. The CDR3: CASSLPGGTEAFF. The CDR3 DNA reads as TGTGCCAGCAGCTTACCAGGAGGCACTGAAGCTTTCTTT.